The present T cell receptor beta chain was sequenced within a study of blood T cell repertoires in COVID-19. V lost 4 bases, J lost 8 bases, and 13 bases stayed unmatched. CDR1 is SGHDT, CDR2 YYEEEE, per germline. The CDR3 is 17 amino acids. Clones were sequenced by immunoSEQ multiplex PCR, and TCRdb holds only the in-frame ones, with some missing. Of tens of thousands of clones in the sample, around 73% were seen once. The rearrangement uses TRBV5-6 and TRBJ1-6, with 9 bases matching TRBD1. This sequence originates from a man at least 80 years old with acute or convalescent COVID-19. The sequenced sample consisted of peripheral blood. The CDR3 nucleotides read TGTGCCAGCAGCCTCTCAGCTGGGACAGGGTATGATTCACCCCTCCACTTT. Translated, it gives CASSLSAGTGYDSPLHF.